The 10 T cell receptor beta chains listed next were all sequenced from one sample in a study of regulatory T cells in long-lasting Graves disease. The time point is: newly diagnosed GD, antithyroid drugs for less than 3 months. The authors made the TCR library using RNA they extracted from PBMCs. With iRepertoire HTBI primers and Arm-PCR of CDR3 regions, TCR beta libraries were built. TCRdb reanalysed the multiplex PCR reads using MiXCR and keeps one entry per CDR3 protein. The sample has about 400,000 distinct CDR3 sequences; over 12% are singletons. These same data were also listed under a study on T cells in Graves' hyperthyroidism and ophthalmopathy.

Sample: peripheral blood mononuclear cells (PBMCs), taken at new diagnosis, from a patient treated with antithyroid drugs. These receptors were collected from a woman in her thirties or forties with Graves disease.

This clonotype was observed many times. The chain joins TRBV20-1 to TRBJ2-7, with D possibly being TRBD1 (6 bases). Trimming removed 2 bases from V and 6 bases from J, with 11 bases in between. This CDR3 contains 12 residues. The germline gives CDR1 DFQATT, CDR2 SNEGSKA (reference sequence). CDR3 DNA sequence: TGCAGTGCTAGATCAGGACAGATCGAGCAGTACTTC. Its translation is CSARSGQIEQYF.

The V gene is TRBV5-1, the J gene TRBJ1-6; D call uncertain. The CDR3 contains 16 residues. Trimming shortened V by 0 bases and J by 5 bases, and 12 bases separated the two germline ends. CDR1 is SGHRS, CDR2 YFSETQ, per germline. This CDR3 reads CASSLALNSNNSPLHF. In DNA form, the CDR3 reads TGCGCCAGCAGCTTGGCCCTCAACTCGAATAATTCACCCCTCCACTTT. Full variable domain (rest looked up from reference TRBV5-1 and TRBJ1-6): KAGVTQTPRYLIKTRGQQVTLSCSPISGHRSVSWYQQTPGQGLQFLFEYFSETQRNKGNFPGRFSGRQFSNSRSEMNVSTLELGDSALYLCASSLALNSNNSPLHFGNGTRLTVT.

The gene calls are TRBV6-9 and TRBJ1-5, with 7 bases fitting TRBD1. V gave up 4 bases and J gave up 0 bases; unmatched junction bases: 9. CDR3 length: 17 amino acids. Per germline, CDR1 MNHGY and CDR2 SVAAGI. The CDR3 protein is CASSLTGTAYSNQPQHF. The CDR3 coding sequence is TGTGCCAGCAGTTTAACCGGGACAGCTTATAGCAATCAGCCCCAGCATTTT.

Turning to this clonotype: Since a much larger clone is just one base distant, this may be a read error. CDR3 in DNA: TGTGCCAGCAGCTCCCTACTAGCGATCAAACAAGGGCTTTACAATGAGCAGTTCTTC. It is translated as CASSSLLAIKQGLYNEQFF. This rearrangement joins TRBV7-9 to TRBJ2-1; 7 positions agree with TRBD2. This CDR3 is built from 19 residues. CDR1 is SEHNR and CDR2 is FQNEAQ in the germline V gene (reference sequence). V dropped 4 bases and J dropped 4; count of bases not matched to a gene: 19.

This clonotype was counted ten times or more. The chain has TRBV6-5 and TRBJ2-2; D is unclear. Germline V lookup: CDR1 MNHEY, CDR2 SVGAGI. The CDR3 sequence is 16 residues long. V lost 2 bases, J lost 1 base, and 11 bases lay in between. In nucleotides, the CDR3 is TGTGCCAGCAGTTACGAAATCAGGCTGAACACCGGGGAGCTGTTTTTT. This encodes CASSYEIRLNTGELFF.

This clonotype has a count of ten or more. The rearrangement joins TRBV12-3 or TRBV12-4 to TRBJ2-7, with D perhaps matching TRBD2 (5 bases). The CDR3 has 15 amino acids. Trimming shortened V by 3 bases and J by 0 bases, and 12 bases separated the two germline ends. This chain's CDR3 is CASSLRALPSYEQYF. Written as DNA, the CDR3 is TGTGCCAGCAGTTTGAGGGCTCTTCCCTCCTACGAGCAGTACTTC.

This clonotype has ten or more counts. V is TRBV20-1 and J is TRBJ2-1; 7 nucleotides align to TRBD2. The CDR3 totals 13 residues. Germline V gene lookup returns CDR1 DFQATT and CDR2 SNEGSKA (reference sequence). V was clipped by 5 bases and J by 8 bases; unmatched bases: 9. The CDR3 region is CSAGGGDSYEQFF. The CDR3 bases are TGCAGTGCTGGGGGGGGAGATTCTTATGAGCAGTTCTTC.

This clonotype came up many times. The chain combines TRBV12-3 or TRBV12-4 with TRBJ2-3; 8 positions match TRBD2. The trim removed 2 bases at V and 0 bases at J, leaving 4 bases unmatched. The CDR3 length is 16 residues. The CDR3: CASSLSASGSTDTQYF. The CDR3 nucleotides read TGTGCCAGCAGTTTAAGCGCTAGCGGGAGCACAGATACGCAGTATTTT.

This clonotype was found a few times. The rearrangement uses TRBV24-1 and TRBJ1-5, with D uncertain. Looked up from germline, CDR1 is KGHDR and CDR2 is SFDVKD. This CDR3 contains 15 residues. Trimming pared 2 bases from V and 8 bases from J, leaving 15 bases between. This CDR3 reads CATSDSDVGKEPQHF. The DNA for the CDR3 is TGTGCCACCAGTGATTCAGACGTCGGGAAAGAGCCCCAGCATTTT.

This clonotype was seen many times. This sequence joins TRBV11-1 and TRBJ2-5; TRBD1 or TRBD2 may be the D gene (5 bases each). Trimming left V 3 bases short and J 2 bases short, with 13 bases between. Germline lookup yields CDR1 SGHAT and CDR2 FQDESV (reference sequence). The CDR3 consists of 15 residues. CDR3 region: CASSFDYRSQETQYF. In DNA, the CDR3 is TGTGCCAGCAGCTTTGACTACAGGAGTCAAGAGACCCAGTACTTC.